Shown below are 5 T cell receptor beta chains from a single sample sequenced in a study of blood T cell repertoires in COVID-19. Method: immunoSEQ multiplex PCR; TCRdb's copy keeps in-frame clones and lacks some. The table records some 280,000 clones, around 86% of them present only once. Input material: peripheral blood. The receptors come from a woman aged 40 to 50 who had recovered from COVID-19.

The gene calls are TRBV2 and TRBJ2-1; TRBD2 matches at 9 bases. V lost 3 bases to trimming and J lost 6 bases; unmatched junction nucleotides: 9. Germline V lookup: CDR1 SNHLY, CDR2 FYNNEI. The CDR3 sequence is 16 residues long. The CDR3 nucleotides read TGTGCCAGCAGTGAGTGGGCGGGAGGGACCGCCAATGAGCAGTTCTTC. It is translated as CASSEWAGGTANEQFF. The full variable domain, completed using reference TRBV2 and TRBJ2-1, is EPEVTQTPSHQVTQMGQEVILRCVPISNHLYFYWYRQILGQKVEFLVSFYNNEISEKSEIFDDQFSVERPDGSNFTLKIRSTKLEDSAMYFCASSEWAGGTANEQFFGPGTRLTVL.

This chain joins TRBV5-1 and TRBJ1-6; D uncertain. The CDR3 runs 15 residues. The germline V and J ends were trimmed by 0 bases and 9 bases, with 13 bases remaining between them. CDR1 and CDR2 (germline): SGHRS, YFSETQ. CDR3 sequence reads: CASSLGGSFGSPLHF. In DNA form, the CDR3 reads TGCGCCAGCAGCTTGGGAGGGTCCTTCGGTTCACCCCTCCACTTT.

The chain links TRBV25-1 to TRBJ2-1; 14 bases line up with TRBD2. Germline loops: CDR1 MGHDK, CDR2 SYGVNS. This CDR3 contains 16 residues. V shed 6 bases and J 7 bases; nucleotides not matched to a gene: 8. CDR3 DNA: TGTGCCAGCAGGGCCCCGACTAGCGGGAGGGGGAATGAGCAGTTCTTC. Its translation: CASRAPTSGRGNEQFF.

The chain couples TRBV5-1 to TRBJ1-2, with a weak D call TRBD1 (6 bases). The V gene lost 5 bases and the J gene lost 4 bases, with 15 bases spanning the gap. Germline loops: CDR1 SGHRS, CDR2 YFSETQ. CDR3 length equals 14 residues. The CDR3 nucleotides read TGCGCCAGCAGGGGAGGGGGTCCTACCTATGGCTACACCTTC. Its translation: CASRGGGPTYGYTF.

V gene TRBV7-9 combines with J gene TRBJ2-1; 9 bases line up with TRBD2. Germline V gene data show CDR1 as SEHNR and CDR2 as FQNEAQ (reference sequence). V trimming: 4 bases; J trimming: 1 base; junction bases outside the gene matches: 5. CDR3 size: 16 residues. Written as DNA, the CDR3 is TGTGCCAGCAGCTCAATAGCGGGAGTGTCCTACAATGAGCAGTTCTTC. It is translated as CASSSIAGVSYNEQFF.